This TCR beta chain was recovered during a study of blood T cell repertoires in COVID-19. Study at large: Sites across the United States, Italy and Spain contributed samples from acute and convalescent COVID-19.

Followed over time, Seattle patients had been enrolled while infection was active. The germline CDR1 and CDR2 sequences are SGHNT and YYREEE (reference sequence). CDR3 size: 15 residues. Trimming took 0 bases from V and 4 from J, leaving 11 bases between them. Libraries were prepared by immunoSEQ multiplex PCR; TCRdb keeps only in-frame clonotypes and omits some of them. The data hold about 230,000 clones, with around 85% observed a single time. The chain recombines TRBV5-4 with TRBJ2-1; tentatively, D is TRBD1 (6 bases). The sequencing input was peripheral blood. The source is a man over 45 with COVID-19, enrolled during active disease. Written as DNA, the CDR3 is TGTGCCAGCAGCTTGGGTGCAGGGGCGTACAATGAGCAGTTCTTC. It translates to CASSLGAGAYNEQFF.